This TCR beta chain is from a study of beta chain features in type 1 diabetes. Study results and caveats: Patients with Type 1 diabetes showed moderately but significantly shorter TCRB CDR3s in all four CD4+ subsets. PCR may have favored shorter templates equally in patients and controls.

Points on this clone: Its antigen remains unidentified.

Reverse transcription of all isolated RNA meant that expressed TCRB transcripts were sequenced. Only in-frame clones appear in the TCRdb table, and some are missing; sequencing was by immunoSEQ multiplex PCR. Among approximately 250,000 clones, roughly a quarter were seen once, and the ten largest hold approximately 0.011%. A single heparinised draw of about 100 mL on average was taken per donor. Sorting gave populations that all exceeded 98% purity. The specimen was naive CD4+ T cells from blood. This clonotype was sampled from a woman aged 25 to 45 with type 1 diabetes.

CDR3 residues: CASSLTSSYEQYF. As DNA, the CDR3 is TGTGCCAGCAGCTTGACCAGCTCCTACGAGCAGTACTTC. This chain uses TRBV5-6 with TRBJ2-7, with D unresolved. V was pared by 1 base and J by 0 bases, with 5 bases between. There are 13 residues in the CDR3. Germline assignment: CDR1 SGHDT and CDR2 YYEEEE. The complete variable domain, with remaining parts taken from reference TRBV5-6 and TRBJ2-7, reads DAGVTQSPTHLIKTRGQQVTLRCSPKSGHDTVSWYQQALGQGPQFIFQYYEEEERQRGNFPDRFSGHQFPNYSSELNVNALLLGDSALYLCASSLTSSYEQYFGPGTRLTVT.